This T cell receptor (beta chain) comes out of a study of regulatory T cells in long-lasting Graves disease (TCRdb year 2021). A note on the overall study: To count as having persistent Graves' disease, a patient had to have received antithyroid drug treatment for over 5 years with TSH receptor autoantibodies remaining persistently positive. This study used TCR sequencing and RNA sequencing of peripheral blood to compare persistent Graves' disease patients against newly diagnosed Graves' disease patients. The study took place in China and was registered as a clinical trial. A total of about 33 samples underwent TCR sequencing, from about 13 patients with persistent Graves' disease and 20 or so patients with newly diagnosed Graves' disease. Antithyroid drugs had been taken for about 10.3 years on average by persistent Graves' disease patients in the clinical cohort.

CDR1 and CDR2 are drawn from the germline V gene (reference sequence): MNHEY, SMNVEV. The trim is 6 bases for V and 7 bases for J, with a gap of 15 bases between the germline ends. The CDR3, from cysteine to phenylalanine, totals 13 residues. Just CDR3 DNA is preserved here, 39 bases in frame from base 1. This specimen's time point label, per the study, means: persistent/refractory GD, antithyroid drugs over 5 years with positive TRAb. For both TCR sequencing and RNA sequencing, RNA was extracted from PBMCs in TRIzol. The diagnosis of Graves' disease followed American Thyroid Association guidelines. Recruitment of patients was carried out at an endocrinology department in Xi'an, China. From each patient, approximately 9.9 milliliters of peripheral blood was collected into an EDTA anticoagulant tube. Ficoll Paque Plus density gradient separation was used to isolate PBMCs, and no further T cell sorting was done. An Agilent 2100 Bioanalyzer and agarose gel were used to check RNA quality, and a NanoDrop 2000 was used to measure RNA concentration.

General findings and caveats noted by the study authors: Sequencing and analysis were restricted to the TCR beta chain. Compared with newly diagnosed patients, persistent Graves' disease patients had lower TCR Shannon entropy and fewer highly expanded clones, which suggests clonal expansion. Because the primary lesion, thyroid tissue, could not be accessed, the study looked at peripheral blood alone. More public clonotypes were shared among persistent patients (roughly 2,700) than among newly diagnosed patients (under 1,000). The small sample size was acknowledged by the authors as a limitation that may reduce accuracy. Preferential use of TRBV28, TRBJ1-2 and TRBJ2-5 was observed in persistent disease, whereas TRBV20-1 and TRBJ2-1 were favored in newly diagnosed disease.

Note on this clonotype: It has no known antigen specificity. It may be a read error: a sequence one base away is much more abundant.

Receptors were amplified or captured by multiplex PCR. Reads for this sample came from an Illumina HiSeq 4000. iRepertoire HTBI primers and Arm-PCR amplification of CDR3 regions were used to construct TCR beta libraries. PCR products were gel purified before sequencing. On the authors' methods: Gene usage analysis of CDR3 amino acid clonotypes relied on the 55 to 80 TRBV and about 13 TRBJ segments identified across samples. Filtered high-quality paired reads were merged into contigs using COPE and FqMerger. BLAST was used to align contigs to IMGT TRBV, TRBD and TRBJ reference genes, with CDR3 defined following IMGT. Highly expanded clones were defined as clonotypes with a frequency above 0.1%. Shannon entropy served as the measure of repertoire diversity, while the Gini coefficient captured V-J evenness. Public clonotypes were defined as clonotypes shared by more than one individual. The public reads were reanalyzed by TCRdb: fastp trimming at Q25, MiXCR alignment, in-frame beta chains only. Duplicate CDR3 protein sequences are folded into a single record with the most common DNA and genes. Clone size and V and J calls follow TCRdb, not the original study. The sample includes hundreds of thousands of distinct CDR3 sequences, with less than 25% observed a single time. The ten top clones hold less than 9% of the sample.

This specimen consisted of peripheral blood mononuclear cells (PBMCs), obtained when the disease was refractory, from a patient treated with antithyroid drugs. This receptor was taken from a female donor with Graves disease. The chain joins TRBV27 to TRBJ1-2; confidence is insufficient to name the D gene. CDR3 loop: CASRFLGTSGYTF. The sequence in DNA is TGTGCCAGCAGGTTCCTGGGAACTAGTGGCTACACCTTC.